This T cell receptor (beta chain) was sequenced during a study of blood T cell repertoires in COVID-19. The overall study: T cells, B-cell-depleted T cells, or PBMCs supplied cDNA or gDNA.

Original processing notes: Cell counts per sample came from amplifying reference gene primers. Clones were read by immunoSEQ multiplex PCR, and TCRdb kept only the in-frame ones, dropping some. That table supplies the V and J calls and clone size; D and trimming were determined from the DNA. The data show roughly 75,000 clones, 80% seen once. The germline V and J ends were trimmed by 3 bases and 5 bases, with 7 bases remaining between them. The CDR3 is 11 residues long. Germline CDR1 GTSNPN, CDR2 SVGIG (reference sequence). This TCR was recovered from a middle-aged man with COVID-19, enrolled during active disease. V usage is TRBV30 and J usage is TRBJ1-2; D perhaps matches TRBD1 (5 bases). The sample consisted of peripheral blood. The CDR3 coding sequence is TGTGCCTGGAGCGCAGGGTATGGCTACACCTTC. Amino acids: CAWSAGYGYTF.